The rows below give T cell receptor beta chains drawn from one sample of a study of metastatic and nonmetastatic thyroid tumors. TCRdb reanalyzed the PCR reads via MiXCR. The sample contains about 59,000 clones, roughly 30% of which appear only once. The sequenced sample consisted of blood. The receptor source for this set is a female donor with papillary thyroid cancer or a benign thyroid nodule (not recorded which). Some clones in this sample may be carry-over from other donors' samples. The CDR3 runs from the conserved cysteine through the conserved F or W. Fields, in order: CDR3 protein, CDR3 DNA, D gene, V gene, clone size, J gene. The D gene is left open where the match is weak. Only some rows state a clone size, as once, few, many or a class for expanded clones.

CDR3 protein: CASSPRTGYTDTQYF
CDR3 DNA: TGTGCCAGCAGCCCCCGGACAGGATACACAGATACGCAGTATTTT
D gene: TRBD1
V gene: TRBV11-1
clone size: -
J gene: TRBJ2-3

CDR3 protein: CASSKGQVSYFVDEQYF
CDR3 DNA: TGTGCCAGCAGTAAAGGACAGGTTAGCTATTTCGTCGACGAGCAGTACTTC
D gene: TRBD1
V gene: TRBV6-1
clone size: few
J gene: TRBJ2-7

CDR3 protein: CASSSAGVQAFF
CDR3 DNA: TGTGCCAGCAGTTCCGCGGGGGTTCAGGCTTTCTTT
D gene: -
V gene: TRBV27
clone size: few
J gene: TRBJ1-1

CDR3 protein: CASRATDRSWGEQFF
CDR3 DNA: TGTGCCAGTAGGGCGACCGACAGATCTTGGGGCGAGCAGTTCTTC
D gene: -
V gene: TRBV19
clone size: few
J gene: TRBJ2-1

CDR3 protein: CSARRVESSYEQYF
CDR3 DNA: TGCAGTGCTAGGCGGGTAGAGAGCTCCTACGAGCAGTACTTC
D gene: -
V gene: TRBV20-1
clone size: -
J gene: TRBJ2-7

CDR3 protein: CAWSPGNQPQHF
CDR3 DNA: TGTGCCTGGAGTCCGGGGAATCAGCCCCAGCATTTT
D gene: -
V gene: TRBV30
clone size: once
J gene: TRBJ1-5

CDR3 protein: CASSPSGQGGDTEAFF
CDR3 DNA: TGTGCCAGTAGCCCATCTGGGCAGGGGGGCGACACTGAAGCTTTCTTT
D gene: TRBD1
V gene: TRBV19
clone size: -
J gene: TRBJ1-1

CDR3 protein: CASSPPSRGLNTEAFF
CDR3 DNA: TGTGCCAGCTCACCCCCTTCGCGGGGATTGAACACTGAAGCTTTCTTT
D gene: -
V gene: TRBV18
clone size: -
J gene: TRBJ1-1

CDR3 protein: CASSQREITEAFF
CDR3 DNA: TGCGCCAGCAGCCAACGGGAGATCACTGAAGCTTTCTTT
D gene: -
V gene: TRBV4-1
clone size: many
J gene: TRBJ1-1

CDR3 protein: CASSLVGVGSNVLTF
CDR3 DNA: TGTGCCAGCAGCTTAGTGGGGGTAGGGTCCAACGTCCTGACTTTC
D gene: -
V gene: TRBV7-6
clone size: -
J gene: TRBJ2-6

CDR3 protein: CASSLSPASGSTDTQYF
CDR3 DNA: TGTGCCAGCAGCCTCAGCCCCGCTAGCGGCTCCACAGATACGCAGTATTTT
D gene: TRBD2
V gene: TRBV7-9
clone size: medium-sized
J gene: TRBJ2-3

CDR3 protein: CASSQEVREAYNEQFF
CDR3 DNA: TGTGCCAGCAGCCAAGAAGTACGGGAGGCCTACAATGAGCAGTTCTTC
D gene: TRBD2
V gene: TRBV3-1
clone size: -
J gene: TRBJ2-1

CDR3 protein: CASSVDAGEVDTQYF
CDR3 DNA: TGTGCCAGCAGCGTAGACGCGGGAGAAGTAGATACGCAGTATTTT
D gene: TRBD2
V gene: TRBV9
clone size: -
J gene: TRBJ2-3

CDR3 protein: CASSRLGAGSDTQYF
CDR3 DNA: TGTGCCAGCAGCAGATTAGGAGCGGGGTCAGATACGCAGTATTTT
D gene: TRBD2
V gene: TRBV5-5
clone size: once
J gene: TRBJ2-3

CDR3 protein: CASSQDFLQDSYGYTF
CDR3 DNA: TGCGCCAGCAGCCAAGATTTCCTTCAAGACTCCTATGGCTACACCTTC
D gene: -
V gene: TRBV4-1
clone size: -
J gene: TRBJ1-2

CDR3 protein: CSARDGSQPYNSPLHF
CDR3 DNA: TGCAGTGCTAGAGATGGGTCGCAGCCCTATAATTCACCCCTCCACTTT
D gene: -
V gene: TRBV20-1
clone size: -
J gene: TRBJ1-6

CDR3 protein: CASSLDTEAFF
CDR3 DNA: TGTGCCAGCAGCTTAGACACTGAAGCTTTCTTT
D gene: -
V gene: TRBV11-1
clone size: few
J gene: TRBJ1-1

CDR3 protein: CASKRTGANEQFF
CDR3 DNA: TGTGCCAGTAAACGGACAGGGGCGAATGAGCAGTTCTTC
D gene: TRBD1
V gene: TRBV7-9
clone size: -
J gene: TRBJ2-1

CDR3 protein: CASSEAEVPAVTGELFF
CDR3 DNA: TGTGCCAGCAGTGAAGCTGAGGTCCCGGCGGTCACCGGGGAGCTGTTTTTT
D gene: -
V gene: TRBV2
clone size: -
J gene: TRBJ2-2

CDR3 protein: CASSLRPGTGWETQYF
CDR3 DNA: TGTGCCAGCAGCTTACGTCCCGGGACAGGGTGGGAGACCCAGTACTTC
D gene: TRBD1
V gene: TRBV11-2
clone size: few
J gene: TRBJ2-5

CDR3 protein: CASSGGTGGGLSGYTF
CDR3 DNA: TGTGCCAGCAGCGGCGGGACAGGGGGCGGATTAAGTGGCTACACCTTC
D gene: TRBD1
V gene: TRBV9
clone size: once
J gene: TRBJ1-2

CDR3 protein: CSAPRVWDGYTF
CDR3 DNA: TGCAGTGCTCCCAGGGTGTGGGATGGCTACACCTTC
D gene: -
V gene: TRBV20-1
clone size: many
J gene: TRBJ1-2

CDR3 protein: CASSFLWDTEAFF
CDR3 DNA: TGTGCCAGCAGCTTCCTCTGGGACACTGAAGCTTTCTTT
D gene: -
V gene: TRBV11-2
clone size: many
J gene: TRBJ1-1